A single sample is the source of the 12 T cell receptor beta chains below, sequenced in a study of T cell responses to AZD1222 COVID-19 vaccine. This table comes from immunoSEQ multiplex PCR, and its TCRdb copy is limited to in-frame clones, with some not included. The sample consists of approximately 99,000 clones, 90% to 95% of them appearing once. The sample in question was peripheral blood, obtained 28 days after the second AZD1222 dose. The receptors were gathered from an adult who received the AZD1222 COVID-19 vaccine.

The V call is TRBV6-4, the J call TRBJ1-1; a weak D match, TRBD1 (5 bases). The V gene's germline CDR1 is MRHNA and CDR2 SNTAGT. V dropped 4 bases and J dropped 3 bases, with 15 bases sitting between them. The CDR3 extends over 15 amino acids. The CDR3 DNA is TGTGCCAGCAGTGCCGACGGGGGGGTGGACACTGAAGCTTTCTTT. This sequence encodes CASSADGGVDTEAFF.

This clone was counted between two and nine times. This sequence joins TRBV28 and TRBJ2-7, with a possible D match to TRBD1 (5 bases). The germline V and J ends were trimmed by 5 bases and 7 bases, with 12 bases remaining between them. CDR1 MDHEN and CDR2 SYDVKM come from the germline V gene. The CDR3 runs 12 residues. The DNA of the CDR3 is TGTGCCAGCAGTGTACAGGTACGGGAGCAGTACTTC. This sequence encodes CASSVQVREQYF.

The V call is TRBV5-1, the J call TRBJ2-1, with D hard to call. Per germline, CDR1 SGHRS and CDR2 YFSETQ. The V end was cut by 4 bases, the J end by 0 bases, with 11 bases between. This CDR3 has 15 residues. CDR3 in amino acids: CASSGDSSSYNEQFF. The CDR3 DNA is TGCGCCAGCAGCGGCGACTCCAGCTCCTACAATGAGCAGTTCTTC.

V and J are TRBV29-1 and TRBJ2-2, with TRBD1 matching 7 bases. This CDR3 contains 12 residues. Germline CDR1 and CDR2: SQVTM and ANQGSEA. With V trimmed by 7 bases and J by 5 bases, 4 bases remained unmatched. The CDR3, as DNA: TGCAGCGCCCTGACAGGGACCGGGGAGCTGTTTTTT. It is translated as CSALTGTGELFF.

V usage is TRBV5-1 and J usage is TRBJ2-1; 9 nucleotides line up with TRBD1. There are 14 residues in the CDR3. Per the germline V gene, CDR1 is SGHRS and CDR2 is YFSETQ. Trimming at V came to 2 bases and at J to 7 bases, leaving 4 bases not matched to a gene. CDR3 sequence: CASSFRDRANEQFF. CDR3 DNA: TGCGCCAGCAGCTTCCGGGACAGGGCTAATGAGCAGTTCTTC.

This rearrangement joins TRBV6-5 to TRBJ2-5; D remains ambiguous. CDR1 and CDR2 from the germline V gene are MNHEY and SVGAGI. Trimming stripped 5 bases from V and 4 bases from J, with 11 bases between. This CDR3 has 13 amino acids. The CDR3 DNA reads TGTGCCAGCAGTACTACTCATGGAGAGACCCAGTACTTC. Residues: CASSTTHGETQYF.

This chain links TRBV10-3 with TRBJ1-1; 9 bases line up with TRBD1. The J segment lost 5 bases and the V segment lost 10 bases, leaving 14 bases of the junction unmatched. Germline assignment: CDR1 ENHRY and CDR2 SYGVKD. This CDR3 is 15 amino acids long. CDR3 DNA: TGTGCCAGCGTGCCCCATACAGGGGGCGGGACTGAAGCTTTCTTT. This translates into CASVPHTGGGTEAFF.

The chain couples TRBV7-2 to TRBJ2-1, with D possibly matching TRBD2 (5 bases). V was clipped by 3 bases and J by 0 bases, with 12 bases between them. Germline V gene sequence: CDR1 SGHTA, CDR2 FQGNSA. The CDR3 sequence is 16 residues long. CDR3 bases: TGTGCCAGCAGCTTGCTTAGCGATAGCTCCTACAATGAGCAGTTCTTC. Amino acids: CASSLLSDSSYNEQFF. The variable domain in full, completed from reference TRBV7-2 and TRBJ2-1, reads GAGVSQSPSNKVTEKGKDVELRCDPISGHTALYWYRQSLGQGLEFLIYFQGNSAPDKSGLPSDRFSAERTGGSVSTLTIQRTQQEDSAVYLCASSLLSDSSYNEQFFGPGTRLTVL.

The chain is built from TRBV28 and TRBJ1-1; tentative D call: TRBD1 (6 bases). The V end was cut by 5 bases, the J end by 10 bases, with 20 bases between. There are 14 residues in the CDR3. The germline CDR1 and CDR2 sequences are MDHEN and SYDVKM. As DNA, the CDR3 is TGTGCCAGCAGTAATTACCCGGGGGCGGCGGGAGCTTTCTTT. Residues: CASSNYPGAAGAFF.

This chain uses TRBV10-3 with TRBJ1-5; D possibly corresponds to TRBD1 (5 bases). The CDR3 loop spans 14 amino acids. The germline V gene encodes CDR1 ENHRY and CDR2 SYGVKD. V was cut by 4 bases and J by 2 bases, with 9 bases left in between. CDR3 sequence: CAISVGVGNQPQHF. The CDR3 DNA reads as TGTGCCATCAGTGTAGGGGTAGGCAATCAGCCCCAGCATTTT.

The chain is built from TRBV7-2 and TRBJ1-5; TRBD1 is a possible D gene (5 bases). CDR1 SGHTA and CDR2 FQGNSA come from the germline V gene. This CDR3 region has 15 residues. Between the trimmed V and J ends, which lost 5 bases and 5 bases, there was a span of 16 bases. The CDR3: CASSQSIDSYQPQHF. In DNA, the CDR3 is TGTGCCAGCAGCCAATCTATAGACAGTTATCAGCCCCAGCATTTT.

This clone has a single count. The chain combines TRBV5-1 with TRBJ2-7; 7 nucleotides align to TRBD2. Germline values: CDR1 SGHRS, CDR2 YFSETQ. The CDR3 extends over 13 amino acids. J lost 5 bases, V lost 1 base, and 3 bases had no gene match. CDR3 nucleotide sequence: TGCGCCAGCAGCTTGACTAGCGAAAACGAGCAGTACTTC. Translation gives CASSLTSENEQYF.